The clone carrying this T cell receptor (beta chain) was counted at least ten times. Antigen unknown. This sample was taken from a study of read filtering for tumor transcriptome and immune sequencing. Study-wide context: Patients were 17 male and some 13 female, mean age roughly 70 years, range roughly 45 to 85. R-ISS stage counts were under 10 for I, 16 for II, roughly seven for III. IR-seq gave about 4 to 10.27 million TCR reads per sample; RNA-seq gave roughly 75 to 1,300. Whole-study results and caveats: IR-seq captured clonotypes deeper and more reliably than RNA-seq.

Germline values: CDR1 SQVTM, CDR2 ANQGSEA. The CDR3 sequence is 12 residues long. Between the trimmed V and J ends, which lost 7 bases and 2 bases, there was a span of 12 bases. From 300 to 400 ng of RNA, a library with molecular barcoded alpha/delta and beta/gamma adaptors was made. TCRdb passed the reads through MiXCR, listing each CDR3 protein once. The sample has approximately 150,000 distinct CDR3 sequences; about 12% are singletons. Specimen: a population of CD138-negative cells sorted from bone marrow. This sequence originates from a donor aged 40 or older with multiple myeloma. This rearrangement joins TRBV29-1 to TRBJ2-7; tentative D call: TRBD1 (6 bases). CDR3 sequence reads: CSAAQGAYEQYF. The CDR3 DNA reads as TGCAGCGCCGCACAGGGAGCCTACGAGCAGTACTTC.